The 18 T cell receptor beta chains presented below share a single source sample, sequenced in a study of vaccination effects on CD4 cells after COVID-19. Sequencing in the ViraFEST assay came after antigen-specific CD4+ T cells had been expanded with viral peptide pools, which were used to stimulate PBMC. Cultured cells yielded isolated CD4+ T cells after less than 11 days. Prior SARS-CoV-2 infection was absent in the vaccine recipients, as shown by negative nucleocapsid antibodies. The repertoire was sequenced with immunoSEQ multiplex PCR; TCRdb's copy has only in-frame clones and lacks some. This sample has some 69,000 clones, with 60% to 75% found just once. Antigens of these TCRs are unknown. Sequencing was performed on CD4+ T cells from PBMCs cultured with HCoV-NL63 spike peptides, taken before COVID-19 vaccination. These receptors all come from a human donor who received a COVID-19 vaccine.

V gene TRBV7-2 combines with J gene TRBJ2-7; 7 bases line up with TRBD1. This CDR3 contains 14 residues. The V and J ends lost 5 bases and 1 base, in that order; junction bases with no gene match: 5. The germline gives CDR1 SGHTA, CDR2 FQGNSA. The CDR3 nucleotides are TGTGCCAGCAGCGAAGCAGGGGGTTCCTACGAGCAGTACGTC. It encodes CASSEAGGSYEQYV.

In nucleotides, the CDR3 is TGTGCCAGCAGTTTAGGACGGCTCAACGAGCAGTACGTC. Its translation is CASSLGRLNEQYV. The chain couples TRBV12-3 or TRBV12-4 to TRBJ2-7; D is unclear. V lost 1 base, J lost 5 bases, and 9 bases lay in between. This CDR3 spans 13 amino acids.

Here the CDR3 reads CASLIRGTGAFF. The CDR3 coding sequence is TGTGCCAGCTTGATCCGGGGCACGGGAGCTTTCTTT. This sequence joins TRBV28 and TRBJ1-1, with D maybe TRBD1 (5 bases). With 8 bases removed from V and 10 bases from J, the gap between germline ends came to 17 bases. This CDR3 contains 12 residues. Germline lookup yields CDR1 MDHEN and CDR2 SYDVKM.

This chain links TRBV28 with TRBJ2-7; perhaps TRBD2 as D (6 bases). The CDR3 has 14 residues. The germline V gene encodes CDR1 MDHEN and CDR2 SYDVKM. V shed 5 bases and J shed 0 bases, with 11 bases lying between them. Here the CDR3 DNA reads TGTGCCAGCAGTACTGGGGGGTTCTCCTACGAGCAGTACGTC. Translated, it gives CASSTGGFSYEQYV.

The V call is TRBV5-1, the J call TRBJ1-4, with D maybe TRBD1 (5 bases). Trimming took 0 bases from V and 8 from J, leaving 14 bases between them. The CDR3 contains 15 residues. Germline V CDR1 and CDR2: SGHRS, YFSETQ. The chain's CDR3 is CASSLVPGSMEKLFF. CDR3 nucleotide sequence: TGCGCCAGCAGCTTGGTGCCAGGGTCTATGGAAAAACTGTTTTTT.

The CDR3 DNA is TGTGCCTGGAGTCCGCGGACCGGTCAGGGTTCACCCCTCCACTTT. Its translation is CAWSPRTGQGSPLHF. The J gene is TRBJ1-6, the V gene TRBV30; weak D call: TRBD1 (5 bases). This CDR3 is built from 15 residues. CDR1 is GTSNPN and CDR2 is SVGIG in the germline V gene (reference sequence). The germline V and J ends were trimmed by 2 bases and 9 bases, with 17 bases remaining between them.

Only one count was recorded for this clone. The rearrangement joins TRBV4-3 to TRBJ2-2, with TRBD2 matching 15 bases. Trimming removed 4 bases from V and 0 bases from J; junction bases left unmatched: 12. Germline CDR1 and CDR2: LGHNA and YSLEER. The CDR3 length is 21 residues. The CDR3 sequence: CASSRGLVGTSGGTNTGELFF. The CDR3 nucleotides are TGCGCCAGCAGCCGCGGTCTCGTAGGGACTAGCGGGGGGACGAACACCGGGGAGCTGTTTTTT.

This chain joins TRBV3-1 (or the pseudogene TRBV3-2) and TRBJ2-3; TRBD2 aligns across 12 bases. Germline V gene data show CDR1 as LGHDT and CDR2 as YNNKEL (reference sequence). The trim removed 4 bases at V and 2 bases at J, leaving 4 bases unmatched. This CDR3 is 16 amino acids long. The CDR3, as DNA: TGTGCCAGCAGCCCATGGACTAGCGGGGACACAGATACGCAGTATTTT. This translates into CASSPWTSGDTDTQYF.

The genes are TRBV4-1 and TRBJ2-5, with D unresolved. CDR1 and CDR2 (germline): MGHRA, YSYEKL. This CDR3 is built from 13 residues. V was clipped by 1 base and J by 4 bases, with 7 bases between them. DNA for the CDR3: TGCGCCAGCAGCCAAGGGAGATTAGAGACCCAGTACTTC. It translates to CASSQGRLETQYF.

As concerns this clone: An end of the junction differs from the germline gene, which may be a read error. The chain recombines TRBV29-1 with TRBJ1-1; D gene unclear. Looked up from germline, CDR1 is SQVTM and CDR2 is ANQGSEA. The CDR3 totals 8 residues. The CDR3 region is CSVEGRSF. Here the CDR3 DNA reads TGCAGCGTTGAAGGCCGTTCTTTT. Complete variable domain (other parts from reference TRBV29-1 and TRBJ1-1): SAVISQKPSRDICQRGTSLTIQCQVDSQVTMMFWYRQQPGQSLTLIATANQGSEATYESGFVIDKFPISRPNLTFSTLTVSNMSPEDSSIYLCSVEGRSFGQGTRLTVV.

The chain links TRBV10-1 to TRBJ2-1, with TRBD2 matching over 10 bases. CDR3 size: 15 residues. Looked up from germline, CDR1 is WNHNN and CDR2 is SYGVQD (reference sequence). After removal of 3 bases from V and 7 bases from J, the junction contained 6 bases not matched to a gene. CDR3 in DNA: TGCGCCAGCAGTGAAAGCGGGGGGGCTGGGAATGAGCAGTTCTTC. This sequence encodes CASSESGGAGNEQFF.

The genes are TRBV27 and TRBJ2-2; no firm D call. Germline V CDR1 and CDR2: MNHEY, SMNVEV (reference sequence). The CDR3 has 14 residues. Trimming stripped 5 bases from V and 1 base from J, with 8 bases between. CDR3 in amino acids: CASSVVWNTGELFF. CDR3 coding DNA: TGTGCCAGCAGTGTCGTTTGGAACACCGGGGAGCTGTTTTTT.

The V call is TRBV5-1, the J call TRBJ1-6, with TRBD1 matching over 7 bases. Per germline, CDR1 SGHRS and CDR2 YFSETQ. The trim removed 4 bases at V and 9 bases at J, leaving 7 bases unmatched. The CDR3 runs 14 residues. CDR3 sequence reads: CASSLRGEGSPLHF. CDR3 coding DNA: TGCGCCAGCAGCCTCAGGGGGGAGGGTTCACCCCTCCACTTT.

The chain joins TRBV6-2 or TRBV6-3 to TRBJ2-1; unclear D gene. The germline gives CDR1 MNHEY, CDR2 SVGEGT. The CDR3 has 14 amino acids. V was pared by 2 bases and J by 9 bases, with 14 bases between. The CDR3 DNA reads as TGTGCCAGCAGTTACGACCTAGTTTCCGTTGAGCAGTTCTTC. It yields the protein CASSYDLVSVEQFF.

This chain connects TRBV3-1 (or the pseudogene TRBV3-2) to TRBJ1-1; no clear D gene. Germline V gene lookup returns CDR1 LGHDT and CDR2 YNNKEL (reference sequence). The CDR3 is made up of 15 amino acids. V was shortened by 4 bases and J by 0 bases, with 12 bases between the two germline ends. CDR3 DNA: TGTGCCAGCAGCCCCGTTCTGACGGTGAACACTGAAGCTTTCTTT. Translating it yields CASSPVLTVNTEAFF.

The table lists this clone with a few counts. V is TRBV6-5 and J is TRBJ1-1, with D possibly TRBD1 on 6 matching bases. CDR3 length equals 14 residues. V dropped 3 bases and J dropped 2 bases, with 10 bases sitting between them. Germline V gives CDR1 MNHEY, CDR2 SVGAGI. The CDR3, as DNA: TGTGCCAGCAGTTATCCCGGGGGCAACACTGAAGCTTTCTTT. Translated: CASSYPGGNTEAFF.

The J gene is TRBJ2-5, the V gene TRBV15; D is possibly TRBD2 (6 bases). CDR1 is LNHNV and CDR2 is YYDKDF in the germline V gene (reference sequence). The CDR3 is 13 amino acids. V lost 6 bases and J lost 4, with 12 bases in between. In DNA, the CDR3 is TGTGCCACCAGGACCGGGGGTGGAGAGACCCAGTACTTC. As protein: CATRTGGGETQYF.

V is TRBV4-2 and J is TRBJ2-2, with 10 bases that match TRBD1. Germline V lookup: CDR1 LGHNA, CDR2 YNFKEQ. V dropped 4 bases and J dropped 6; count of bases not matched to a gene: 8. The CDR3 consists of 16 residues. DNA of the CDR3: TGTGCCAGCAGCCGAGACAGGGGGCTATCTCCCGGGGAGCTGTTTTTT. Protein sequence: CASSRDRGLSPGELFF.